This TCR beta chain was captured in a study of blood T cell repertoires in COVID-19 (dated by TCRdb to 2020 to 2022). For the study in its entirety: Samples covering the acute and convalescent phases of COVID-19 were provided by collaborators in the United States, Italy and Spain. The prospective study material was composed of cDNA or gDNA derived from T cells, B-cell-depleted T cells, or PBMCs. Samples were obtained from the ongoing ImmuneRACE study (first 160 participants) and from 1,200 or so subjects provided by 6 global collaborators. HLA class I and class II types, where available, came from metadata supplied by the sample provider rather than from assay-based typing. Deeply sampled blood TCRbeta repertoires from subjects exposed to, actively infected with, or recovered from COVID-19 were included in the dataset. Sample metadata almost always included a de-identified subject ID, COVID-19 status, age in years and sex. The repertoires were released in a freely available public database meant as a resource for research on the immune response to SARS-CoV-2.

Enrolling through a virtual design, the prospective study's participants ranged in age from about 18 to 89 years and lived across approximately 25 United States geographic areas. In the prospective study, cohorts were assigned on the basis of participant-reported clinical history obtained from a screening survey and a study questionnaire. Recovered participants in ImmuneRACE Cohort 3 were defined by two consecutive negative NP/OP PCR tests, clearance by a healthcare professional, or resolution of symptoms. In the prospective study, whole blood, serum and a nasopharyngeal or oropharyngeal swab were collected from each participant by mobile phlebotomists. Additional blood draws and questionnaires over an approximately two-month period could optionally be provided by prospective study participants. Prospective study blood samples were shipped either frozen or at room temperature before DNA extraction.

CDR1 and CDR2 are drawn from the germline V gene: MDHEN, SYDVKM. The CDR3, cysteine through phenylalanine, is 11 amino acids long. Left in the record is the CDR3 DNA by itself, 33 bases read in frame from the first base. The germline V end is reduced by 3 bases and the J end by 8 bases; junction bases left unmatched: 0. For this clone: The clone's antigen remains unknown. Per-nucleotide qualities are absent, and no much larger clonotype sits a single base away.

Paper-wide results and their limitations: How much clinical and demographic metadata was included differed by source and by participant, and the metadata was provided uncurated.

TCRbeta CDR3 regions were amplified from genomic DNA using the immunoSEQ Assay, a bias-controlled multiplex PCR. For the original study's pipeline: The number of nucleated cells in each sample was estimated by amplification of reference gene primers within the assay. Sequence reads were collapsed and filtered to measure the absolute abundance of every unique TCRbeta CDR3 rearrangement. For each sample, productive Simpson clonality was calculated as the square root of Simpson's diversity index across productive rearrangements. This is the immuneACCESS table as TCRdb keeps it, with only in-frame sequences that have V and J called. A part of the clones is gone; compared with another copy, unresolved V genes explain less than half, and the rest is unexplained. The V and J calls and the clone size are those of that table, but D and trimming were determined from the DNA. The sample table lists around 250,000 clones, 80% to 90% of them with a count of one. The ten largest clones capture approximately 2% of the sample.

The chain joins TRBV28 to TRBJ1-1, with 7 central nucleotides matching TRBD1. The sequence derives from a woman aged 50 to 65 who had recovered from COVID-19. Sequencing was carried out using PBMCs or T cells enriched from blood (not recorded which). Read as DNA, the sequence is TGTGCCAGCAGTTTGGACAGGGAAGCTTTCTTT. This codes for CASSLDREAFF.